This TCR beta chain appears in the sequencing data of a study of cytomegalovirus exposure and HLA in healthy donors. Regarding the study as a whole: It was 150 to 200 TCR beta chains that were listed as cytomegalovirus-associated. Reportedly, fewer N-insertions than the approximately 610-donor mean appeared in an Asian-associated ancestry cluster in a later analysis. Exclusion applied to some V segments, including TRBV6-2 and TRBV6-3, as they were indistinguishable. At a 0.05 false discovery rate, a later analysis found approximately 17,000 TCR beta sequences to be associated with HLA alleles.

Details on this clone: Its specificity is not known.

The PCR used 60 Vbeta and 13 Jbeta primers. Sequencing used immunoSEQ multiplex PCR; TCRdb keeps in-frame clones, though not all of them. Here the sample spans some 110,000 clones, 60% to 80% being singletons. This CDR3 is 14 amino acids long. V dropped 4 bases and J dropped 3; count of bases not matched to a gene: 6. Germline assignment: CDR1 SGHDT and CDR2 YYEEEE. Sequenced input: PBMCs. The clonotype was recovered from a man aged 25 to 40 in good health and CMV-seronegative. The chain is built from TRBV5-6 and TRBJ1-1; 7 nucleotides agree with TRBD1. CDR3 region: CASSRRGFDTEAFF. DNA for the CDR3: TGTGCCAGCAGCCGCAGGGGGTTTGACACTGAAGCTTTCTTT.